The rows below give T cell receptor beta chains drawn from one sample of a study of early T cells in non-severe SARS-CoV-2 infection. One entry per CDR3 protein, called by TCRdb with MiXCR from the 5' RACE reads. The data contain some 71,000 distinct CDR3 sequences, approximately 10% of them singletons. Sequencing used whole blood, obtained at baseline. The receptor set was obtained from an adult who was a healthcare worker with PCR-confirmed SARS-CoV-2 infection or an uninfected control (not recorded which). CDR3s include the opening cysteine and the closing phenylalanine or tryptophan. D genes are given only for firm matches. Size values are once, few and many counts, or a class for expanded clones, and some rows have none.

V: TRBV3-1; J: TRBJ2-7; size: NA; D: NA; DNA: TGTGCCAGCAGCCAGGCCACAGGCTACGAGCAGTACTTC; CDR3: CASSQATGYEQYF
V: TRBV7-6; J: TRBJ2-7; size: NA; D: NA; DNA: TGTGCCAGCAGCTTAGACCCCAGTGTGGGGTACGAGCAGTACTTC; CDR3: CASSLDPSVGYEQYF
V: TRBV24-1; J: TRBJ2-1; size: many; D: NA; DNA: TGTGCCACGGGACAATACAATGAGCAGTTCTTC; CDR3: CATGQYNEQFF
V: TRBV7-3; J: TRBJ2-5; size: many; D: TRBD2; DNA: TGTGCCAGCAGCCCGGATTGGGAGGGCGGGACCCAGTACTTC; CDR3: CASSPDWEGGTQYF
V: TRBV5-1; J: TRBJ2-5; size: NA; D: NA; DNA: TGCGCCAGTAGCTTTAAGGGGGGAGAGACCCAGTACTTC; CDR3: CASSFKGGETQYF
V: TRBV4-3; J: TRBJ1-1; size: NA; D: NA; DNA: TGCGCCAGCAGCCAGACGACGAGGACTGAAGCTTTCTTT; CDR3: CASSQTTRTEAFF
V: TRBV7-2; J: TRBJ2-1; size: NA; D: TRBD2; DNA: TGTGCCAGCAGCTTACGGTCGCTAGCGGGAGTAGGGAATGAGCAGTTCTTC; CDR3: CASSLRSLAGVGNEQFF
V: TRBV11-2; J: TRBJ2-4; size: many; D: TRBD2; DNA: TGTGCCAGCAGCTTAGGACGGCGGGAGCTGGGCAAAAACATTCAGTACTTC; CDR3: CASSLGRRELGKNIQYF
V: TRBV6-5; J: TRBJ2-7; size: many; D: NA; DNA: TGTGCCAGCAGTTACTCGATTACCGTTAGCTCCTACGAGCAGTACTTC; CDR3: CASSYSITVSSYEQYF
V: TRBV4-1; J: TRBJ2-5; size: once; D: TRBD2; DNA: TGCGCCAGCAGCCAAGATCTTGGTCTTAGGACTAGCGTTCAAGAGACCCAGTACTTC; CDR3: CASSQDLGLRTSVQETQYF
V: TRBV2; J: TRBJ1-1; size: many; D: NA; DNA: TGTGCCACATCCGCAGGGAATACGAATAGGATTGAAGCTTTCTTT; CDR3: CATSAGNTNRIEAFF
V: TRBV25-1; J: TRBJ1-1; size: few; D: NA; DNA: TGTGCCAGCAGTGAATTGGATGGCACTGAAGCTTTCTTT; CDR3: CASSELDGTEAFF
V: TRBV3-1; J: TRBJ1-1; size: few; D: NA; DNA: TGTGCCAGCACCATCGCCGGGCGAATGAACACTGAAGCTTTCTTT; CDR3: CASTIAGRMNTEAFF
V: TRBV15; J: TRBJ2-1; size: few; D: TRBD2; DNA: TGTGCCACCAGCCCCGCCAGGCTAGCGGGGAGGAATGAGCAGTTCTTC; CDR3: CATSPARLAGRNEQFF
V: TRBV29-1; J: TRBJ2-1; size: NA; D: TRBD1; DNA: TGCAGCGCCGGGACAGGGATTGAGCAGTTCTTC; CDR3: CSAGTGIEQFF
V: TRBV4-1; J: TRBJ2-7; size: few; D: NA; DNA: TGCGCCAGCAGCCAAGAGTCCGGGGCCCCGACCTACGAGCAGTACTTC; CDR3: CASSQESGAPTYEQYF
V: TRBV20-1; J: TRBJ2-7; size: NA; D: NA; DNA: TGCAGTGCAACCCTTGTCCACGAGCAGTACTTC; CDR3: CSATLVHEQYF
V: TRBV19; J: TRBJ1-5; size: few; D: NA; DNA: TGTGCCAGCGACGGGGGGGGCGTTAAAGGTCAGCCCCAGCATTTT; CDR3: CASDGGGVKGQPQHF
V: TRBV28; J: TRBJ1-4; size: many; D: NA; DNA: TGTGCCAGCAGTTCCTCAGGGGCGGGGTATGAAAAACTGTTTTTT; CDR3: CASSSSGAGYEKLFF
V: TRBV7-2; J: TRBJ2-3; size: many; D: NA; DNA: TGTGCCAGCAGCTTAGCTCTATCCACAGATACGCAGTATTTT; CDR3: CASSLALSTDTQYF
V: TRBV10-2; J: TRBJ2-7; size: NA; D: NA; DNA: TGCGCCAGCAGCAACATTGACGAGCAGTACTTC; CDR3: CASSNIDEQYF
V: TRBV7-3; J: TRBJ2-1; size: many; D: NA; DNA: TGTGCCAGCAGCTTAGGACCGACTAACTACAATGAGCAGTTCTTC; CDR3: CASSLGPTNYNEQFF
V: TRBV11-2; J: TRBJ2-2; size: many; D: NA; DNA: TGTGCCAGCAGCTTAGTATCGGGGAGCAACACCGGGGAGCTGTTTTTT; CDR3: CASSLVSGSNTGELFF
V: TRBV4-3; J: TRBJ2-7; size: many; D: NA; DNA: TGCGCCAGCAGCCAATGGGGGGATAGCGACTACGAGCAGTACTTC; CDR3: CASSQWGDSDYEQYF
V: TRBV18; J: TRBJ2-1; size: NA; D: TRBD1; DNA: TGTGCCAGCTTCAAAACCCAGGGGGCTGGGTACAATGAGCAGTTCTTC; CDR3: CASFKTQGAGYNEQFF
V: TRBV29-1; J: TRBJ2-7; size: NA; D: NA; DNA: TGCAGCGTCTCCTCTGTCCTCTACGAGCAGTACTTC; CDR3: CSVSSVLYEQYF
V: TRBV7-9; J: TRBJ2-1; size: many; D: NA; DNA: TGTGCCAGCAGCCCAACATCCCGGGCCACGGATGAGCAGTTCTTC; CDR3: CASSPTSRATDEQFF
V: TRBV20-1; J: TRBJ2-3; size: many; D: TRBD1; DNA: TGCAGTGCTAAGACAGGGGACAACACAGATACGCAGTATTTT; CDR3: CSAKTGDNTDTQYF
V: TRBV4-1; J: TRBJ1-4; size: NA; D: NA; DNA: TGCGCCAGCAGCCCCGAAGGGCATACGACTAATGAAAAACTGTTTTTT; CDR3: CASSPEGHTTNEKLFF
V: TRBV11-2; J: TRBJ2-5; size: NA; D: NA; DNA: TGTGCCAGCAGCTTAAGTTTTAGCTTGCAGACCCAGTACTTC; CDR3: CASSLSFSLQTQYF
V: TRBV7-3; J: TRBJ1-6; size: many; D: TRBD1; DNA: TGTGCCAGCAGCTCGACAGGGCGCTCAAATTCACCCCTCCACTTT; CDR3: CASSSTGRSNSPLHF
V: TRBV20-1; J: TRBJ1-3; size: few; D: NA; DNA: TGCAGTGCTAGTGGTGGAAACACCATATATTTT; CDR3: CSASGGNTIYF
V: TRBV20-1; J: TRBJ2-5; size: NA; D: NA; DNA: TGCAGTGCTAGAAGGGAAACCCAAGAGACCCAGTACTTC; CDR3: CSARRETQETQYF
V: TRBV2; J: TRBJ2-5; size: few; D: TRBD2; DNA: TGTGCCAGCAGTGAAGCTAGCGGGAGGGCCGTAGAGACCCAGTACTTC; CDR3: CASSEASGRAVETQYF
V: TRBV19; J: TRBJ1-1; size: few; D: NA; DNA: TGTGCCAGTAGTAAAGGCAGAGTTCACACTGAAGCTTTCTTT; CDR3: CASSKGRVHTEAFF
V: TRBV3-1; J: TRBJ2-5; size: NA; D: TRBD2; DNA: TGTGCCAGCAGCCAGCAGGGGACTAGCGGGGGGACCCAGTACTTC; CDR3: CASSQQGTSGGTQYF
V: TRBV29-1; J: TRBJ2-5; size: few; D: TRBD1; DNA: TGCAGCGTCGGTACAGGGGCCGGGGAGACCCAGTACTTC; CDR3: CSVGTGAGETQYF
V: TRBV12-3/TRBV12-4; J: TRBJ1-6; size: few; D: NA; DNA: TGTGCCAGCACCCGCACCAGTCCGCGCTATAATTCACCCCTCCACTTT; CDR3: CASTRTSPRYNSPLHF
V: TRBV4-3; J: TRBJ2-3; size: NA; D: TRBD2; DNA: TGCGCCAGCAGCCAAGGAGTAGCGGGAGGGCGGACAGATACGCAGTATTTT; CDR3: CASSQGVAGGRTDTQYF
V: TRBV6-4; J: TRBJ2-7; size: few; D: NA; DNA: TGTGCCAGCAGTGTCGGACATGAGTACTTC; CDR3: CASSVGHEYF
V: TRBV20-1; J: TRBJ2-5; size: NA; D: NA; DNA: TGCAGTGCTAGAGATGGGAGGAGGAAGGAGACCCAGTACTTC; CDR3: CSARDGRRKETQYF
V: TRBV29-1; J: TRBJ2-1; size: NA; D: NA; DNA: TGCAGCGTTCGTTCGCAGCTGATCAATGAGCAGTTCTTC; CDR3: CSVRSQLINEQFF
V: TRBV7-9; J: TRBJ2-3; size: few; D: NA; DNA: TGTGCCAGCAGCTCGAAGATCGCGCAAGATACGCAGTATTTT; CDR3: CASSSKIAQDTQYF
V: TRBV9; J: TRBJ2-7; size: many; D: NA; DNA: TGTGCCAGCAGCGTAGCAGTGACGGCCAATTCCTACGAGCAGTACTTC; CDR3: CASSVAVTANSYEQYF
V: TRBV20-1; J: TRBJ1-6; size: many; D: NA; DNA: TGCAGTGCTTACGACCAGGGGAGACTCTATAATTCACCCCTCCACTTT; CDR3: CSAYDQGRLYNSPLHF
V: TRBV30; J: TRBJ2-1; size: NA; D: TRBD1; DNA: TGTGCCTGGAGTAGGGACAGGGGGCCTTGGGAGCAGTTCTTC; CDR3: CAWSRDRGPWEQFF
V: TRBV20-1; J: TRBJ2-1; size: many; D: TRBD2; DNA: TGCAGTGGAAGCGGGATCTACAATGAGCAGTTCTTC; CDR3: CSGSGIYNEQFF
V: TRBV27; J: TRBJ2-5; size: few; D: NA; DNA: TGTGCCAGCAGTTCCTATGGGACCCAGTACTTC; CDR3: CASSSYGTQYF
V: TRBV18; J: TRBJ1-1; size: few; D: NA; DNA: TGTGCCAGCTCACCATATAGCACTGAAGCTTTCTTT; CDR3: CASSPYSTEAFF
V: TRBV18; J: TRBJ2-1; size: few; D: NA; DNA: TGTGCCAGCTCACCACAGCAGCAGGGGTCTTCTTACAATGAGCAGTTCTTC; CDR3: CASSPQQQGSSYNEQFF
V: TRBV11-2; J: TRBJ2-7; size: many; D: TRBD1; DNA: TGTGCCAGCAGCTCACAATCAGGGGGCGAGCAGTACTTC; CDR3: CASSSQSGGEQYF
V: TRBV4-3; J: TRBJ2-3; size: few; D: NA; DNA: TGCGCCAGCAGCCAAGACCGAGGGGCAGATACGCAGTATTTT; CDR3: CASSQDRGADTQYF
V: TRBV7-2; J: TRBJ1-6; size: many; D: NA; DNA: TGTGCCAGCAGCCTATATGGCGGAAAGAATTCACCCCTCCACTTT; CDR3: CASSLYGGKNSPLHF
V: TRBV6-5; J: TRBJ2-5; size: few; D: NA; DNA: TGTGCCAGCAGTTACGACTGGTCGGCTTTAGAGACCCAGTACTTC; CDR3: CASSYDWSALETQYF
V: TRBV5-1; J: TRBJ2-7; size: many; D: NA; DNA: TGCGCCAGCAGCTTGGCTCTGGGAGGGGGCTACGAGCAGTACTTC; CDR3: CASSLALGGGYEQYF
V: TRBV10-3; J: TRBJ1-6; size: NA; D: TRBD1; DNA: TGTGCCATCAGGGACAGGGAGAGTTCACCCCTCCACTTT; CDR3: CAIRDRESSPLHF
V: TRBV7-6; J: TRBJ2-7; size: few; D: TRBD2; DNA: TGTGCCAGCAGCTTAGTGCTAGCGGGGGCTCCGTACCTGCACTTC; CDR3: CASSLVLAGAPYLHF
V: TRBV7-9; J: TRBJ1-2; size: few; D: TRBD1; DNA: TGTGCCAGCAGCTCAACAGGGGCTGGCTATGGCTACACCTTC; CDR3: CASSSTGAGYGYTF
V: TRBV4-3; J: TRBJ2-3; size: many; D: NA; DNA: TGCGCCAGCAGAACGGGGGATACGCAGTATTTT; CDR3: CASRTGDTQYF